The 30 T cell receptor beta chains below all came from one sample that was sequenced in a study of T cell repertoires in cytomegalovirus infection (dated by TCRdb to about 2019). These TCRs are of unknown antigen specificity. Reading the label with the study, this specimen's treatment or condition is: in vitro stimulation with specific CMV peptide epitopes to enrich CMV-specific T cells. Sequencing used an Illumina HiSeq 1500. TCRdb trimmed public reads at Q25 via fastp, called clones via MiXCR and kept in-frame beta chains. Every distinct CDR3 protein forms one entry, paired with its most common genes and DNA. Present in this sample are over 120,000 distinct CDR3 sequences, 25% to 35% of which were seen just once. Of the sample, 52% falls within the top ten clones. The input for sequencing was CD8+ T cells from cultured PBMCs, taken from culture after CMV antigen stimulation. Source of these receptors: a human donor in good health (CMV status not recorded). Some clones in this sample may be carry-over from other donors' samples.

This clonotype was observed a handful of times. The chain recombines TRBV7-9 with TRBJ2-3; D is undetermined. The CDR3 has 13 residues. The V end lost 1 base, the J end lost 8 bases, and 10 bases lay between the germline ends. Germline-derived CDR1 and CDR2 are SEHNR and FQNEAQ (reference sequence). CDR3 sequence reads: CASSLGVAGTQYF. The DNA for the CDR3 is TGTGCCAGCAGCTTAGGAGTTGCTGGTACGCAGTATTTT.

The chain joins TRBV9 to TRBJ1-1; D gene unclear. Germline CDR1 SGDLS, CDR2 YYNGEE. CDR3 length: 11 amino acids. V was trimmed by 0 bases and J by 8 bases, leaving 5 bases between them. CDR3 residues: CASSVEPEAFF. CDR3 nucleotide sequence: TGTGCCAGCAGCGTAGAACCCGAAGCTTTCTTT.

This clonotype was seen a few times. The chain carries TRBV24-1 and TRBJ2-1; TRBD2 aligns across 7 bases. The CDR3 totals 15 residues. J lost 1 base, V lost 12 bases, and 11 bases had no gene match. CDR1 is KGHDR, CDR2 SFDVKD, per germline. CDR3 region: CAPRLASGSYNEQFF. The CDR3 bases are TGTGCCCCGAGGCTAGCTAGCGGTTCCTACAATGAGCAGTTCTTC.

This clonotype was found many times. J is TRBJ1-1 and V is TRBV7-9, with unresolved D. The CDR3 loop spans 13 amino acids. The V gene's germline CDR1 is SEHNR and CDR2 FQNEAQ (reference sequence). Trimming shortened V by 4 bases and J by 5 bases, and 11 bases separated the two germline ends. The CDR3 protein is CASSYGPETEAFF. CDR3 DNA: TGTGCCAGCAGCTATGGGCCGGAGACTGAAGCTTTCTTT.

This clonotype was picked up a small number of times. V is TRBV19 and J is TRBJ2-6; D unresolved. V lost 8 bases and J 2 bases, leaving 4 bases between the germline ends. Germline V gene data show CDR1 as LNHDA and CDR2 as SQIVND (reference sequence). This CDR3 spans 12 amino acids. Here the CDR3 reads CASRPGANVLTF. In DNA, the CDR3 is TGTGCCAGTCGTCCTGGGGCCAACGTCCTGACTTTC.

The rearrangement uses TRBV7-6 and TRBJ1-2; 8 nucleotides match TRBD1. Germline loops: CDR1 SGHVS, CDR2 FNYEAQ. There are 14 residues in the CDR3. Trimming took 5 bases from V and 3 from J; bases not matched to a gene: 5. The CDR3 DNA reads as TGTGCCAGCAGCGAAAACAGGGGGGACTATGGCTACACCTTC. Protein sequence: CASSENRGDYGYTF.

The chain carries TRBV7-6 and TRBJ1-1; D may be TRBD1 (5 bases). The germline gives CDR1 SGHVS, CDR2 FNYEAQ. The CDR3 length is 13 residues. Trimming left V 5 bases short and J 2 bases short, with 9 bases between. The CDR3 DNA is TGTGCCAGCAGCGCGGACACAAACACTGAAGCTTTCTTT. Amino acids: CASSADTNTEAFF.

This clonotype has a handful of counts. The CDR3 bases are TGTGCCAGCACCCCAGCGGGGGGGCACGGGGAGCTGTTTTTT. It translates to CASTPAGGHGELFF. The rearrangement links TRBV6-6 to TRBJ2-2; 10 bases are shared with TRBD2. This CDR3 has 14 residues. Germline V lookup: CDR1 MNHNY, CDR2 SVGAGI (reference sequence). Trimming cost V 7 bases and J 7 bases; bases outside gene matches: 6.

V gene TRBV20-1 combines with J gene TRBJ2-7; 11 bases are a match to TRBD1. V was clipped by 3 bases and J by 4 bases; unmatched bases: 5. The CDR3 loop spans 14 amino acids. The V gene's germline CDR1 is DFQATT and CDR2 SNEGSKA (reference sequence). This chain's CDR3 is CSASDRDRGYEQYF. The CDR3, as DNA: TGCAGTGCTAGCGACAGGGACAGGGGGTACGAGCAGTACTTC.

This clonotype showed up just a few times. V is TRBV5-6 and J is TRBJ2-1, with TRBD1 matching over 8 bases. With V trimmed by 0 bases and J by 0 bases, 2 bases remained unmatched. Germline V gene data show CDR1 as SGHDT and CDR2 as YYEEEE. CDR3 length equals 16 residues. The CDR3 DNA follows: TGTGCCAGCAGCTTGGGACAGGGGTTCTCCTACAATGAGCAGTTCTTC. It encodes CASSLGQGFSYNEQFF.

The rearrangement joins TRBV19 to TRBJ2-6; D gene ambiguous. Germline CDR1 LNHDA, CDR2 SQIVND (reference sequence). The CDR3 length is 14 residues. Deletions cut 4 bases from V and 2 bases from J, with 6 bases between. CDR3 region: CASSSGAGANVLTF. As DNA, the CDR3 is TGTGCCAGTAGTAGCGGTGCTGGGGCCAACGTCCTGACTTTC.

This clonotype was seen at least ten times. The chain recombines TRBV2 with TRBJ2-7; no firm D call. Trimming cost V 7 bases and J 0 bases, with 10 bases left between them. The CDR3 spans 13 residues. Germline V CDR1 and CDR2: SNHLY, FYNNEI. Here the CDR3 reads CASNSLYSYEQYF. The CDR3 nucleotides read TGTGCCAGCAACAGCCTCTACTCCTACGAGCAGTACTTC.

This clonotype was counted a single time. The rearrangement joins TRBV27 to TRBJ1-2; perhaps TRBD1 as D (5 bases). From germline, CDR1 is MNHEY and CDR2 SMNVEV (reference sequence). The germline V and J ends were trimmed by 0 bases and 1 base, with 6 bases remaining between them. The CDR3 is made up of 14 amino acids. The DNA for the CDR3 is TGTGCCAGCAGTTTATCCCAGGGTAACTATGGCTACACCTTC. Residues: CASSLSQGNYGYTF.

This clonotype came up a few times. A much larger clone sits a single nucleotide away, making a read error possible. The chain employs TRBV7-9 and TRBJ2-7; D remains ambiguous. The V and J ends lost 5 bases and 0 bases respectively, with 8 bases between them. The CDR3 extends over 13 amino acids. Germline V lookup: CDR1 SEHNR, CDR2 FQNEAQ (reference sequence). CDR3 DNA: TGTGCCAGCAGCCCGGGTCTCTCCTACGAGCAGTACTTC. Encoded protein: CASSPGLSYEQYF.

This clonotype has at least ten counts. The V gene is TRBV7-9, the J gene TRBJ2-4; 8 nucleotides line up with TRBD2. Looked up from germline, CDR1 is SEHNR and CDR2 is FQNEAQ (reference sequence). V lost 4 bases and J lost 4; bases outside the gene matches: 3. The CDR3 runs 14 residues. In DNA, the CDR3 is TGTGCCAGCAGCTCGGGGGGGGGAAAAAACATTCAGTACTTC. This codes for CASSSGGGKNIQYF.

With regard to this clonotype: The junction shows a germline mismatch at one end, possibly a read error. The chain carries TRBV4-1 and TRBJ1-1; no firm D call. The CDR3 is 14 residues long. Germline CDR1 MGHRA, CDR2 YSYEKL. The CDR3 loop reads CASSRDSRNTEAFF. The CDR3 coding sequence is TGTGCCAGCAGCCGAGACTCAAGGAACACTGAAGCTTTCTTT.

The chain combines TRBV7-9 with TRBJ1-1, with a tentative D call TRBD1 (5 bases). The CDR3 covers 15 residues. V dropped 4 bases and J dropped 3 bases, with 15 bases sitting between them. Germline V gene lookup returns CDR1 SEHNR and CDR2 FQNEAQ (reference sequence). CDR3 DNA sequence: TGTGCCAGCAGCTACTTCGCGGGGGGTTACACTGAAGCTTTCTTT. This encodes CASSYFAGGYTEAFF.

This clonotype was seen more than once but under ten times. The V gene is TRBV9, the J gene TRBJ2-2, with D hard to call. The length of the CDR3 is 16 residues. Trimming removed 3 bases from V and 0 bases from J, with 12 bases in between. CDR1 SGDLS and CDR2 YYNGEE come from the germline V gene. The CDR3 DNA sequence: TGTGCCAGCAGCGCCCCGGACCGTCCGAACACCGGGGAGCTGTTTTTT. It translates to CASSAPDRPNTGELFF.

This clonotype showed up just a few times. The chain combines TRBV7-7 with TRBJ2-6, with 12 bases lining up with TRBD1. This CDR3 has 17 amino acids. V was pared by 5 bases and J by 2 bases, with 4 bases of the junction left unmatched. Germline CDR1 and CDR2: SSHAT and FNYEAQ (reference sequence). The DNA of the CDR3 is TGTGCCAGCAGCCCCCGGGACAGGGGGCCTGGGGCCAACGTCCTGACTTTC. Amino acid sequence: CASSPRDRGPGANVLTF.

The chain combines TRBV5-4 with TRBJ1-2; 7 bases map to TRBD1. The V gene's germline CDR1 is SGHNT and CDR2 YYREEE (reference sequence). There are 12 residues in the CDR3. J gave up 14 bases and V 3 bases, and 10 bases lay outside the gene matches. The CDR3 reads CASSYGTEGETF. For the CDR3, the DNA is TGTGCCAGCAGCTACGGGACAGAGGGCGAAACCTTC.

In its sample, this clonotype was seen many times. The chain uses TRBV7-2 and TRBJ2-1, with D unclear. The CDR3 has 14 amino acids. The germline gives CDR1 SGHTA, CDR2 FQGNSA. Trimming left V 2 bases short and J 5 bases short, with 10 bases between. CDR3 sequence reads: CASSLIRLDNEQFF. Written as DNA, the CDR3 is TGTGCCAGCAGCTTAATCCGTCTCGACAATGAGCAGTTCTTC. Variable domain in full (rest from reference TRBV7-2 and TRBJ2-1): GAGVSQSPSNKVTEKGKDVELRCDPISGHTALYWYRQSLGQGLEFLIYFQGNSAPDKSGLPSDRFSAERTGGSVSTLTIQRTQQEDSAVYLCASSLIRLDNEQFFGPGTRLTVL.

This clonotype ranks as medium-sized. The chain joins TRBV7-8 to TRBJ1-1; D remains unclear. V was pared by 2 bases and J by 9 bases, with 16 bases between. The length of the CDR3 is 14 residues. CDR1 is SGHVS and CDR2 is FQNEAQ in the germline V gene. The CDR3 reads CASSLSPFAVQAFF. The CDR3 DNA is TGTGCCAGCAGCTTATCCCCTTTTGCCGTACAAGCTTTCTTT.

This clonotype was detected only a few times. The genes are TRBV27 and TRBJ1-2, with D uncertain. Germline assignment: CDR1 MNHEY and CDR2 SMNVEV (reference sequence). V was shortened by 2 bases and J by 2 bases, with 6 bases between the two germline ends. The CDR3 totals 13 residues. The CDR3, as DNA: TGTGCCAGCAGTTTACTGGGGAACTATGGCTACACCTTC. Its translation: CASSLLGNYGYTF.

The chain couples TRBV7-9 to TRBJ2-2; the D is unclear. Per the germline V gene, CDR1 is SEHNR and CDR2 is FQNEAQ (reference sequence). The CDR3 length is 13 residues. V gave up 7 bases and J gave up 5 bases, with 11 bases separating them. CDR3 protein: CASNVGSTGELFF. CDR3 DNA: TGTGCCAGCAACGTCGGATCGACCGGGGAGCTGTTTTTT. Based on the CDR3 plus reference TRBV7-9 and TRBJ2-2, the full variable domain is DTGVSQNPRHKITKRGQNVTFRCDPISEHNRLYWYRQTLGQGPEFLTYFQNEAQLEKSRLLSDRFSAERPKGSFSTLEIQRTEQGDSAMYLCASNVGSTGELFFGEGSRLTVL.

The J gene is TRBJ2-1, the V gene TRBV7-3; no definite D call. The CDR3 is made up of 11 amino acids. The V and J ends lost 1 base and 10 bases respectively, with 5 bases between them. Germline V gene lookup returns CDR1 SGHTA and CDR2 FQGTGA. As DNA, the CDR3 is TGTGCCAGCAGCTTAAATGGGGAGCAGTTCTTC. Protein sequence: CASSLNGEQFF.

This clonotype was counted only a few times. The chain uses TRBV27 and TRBJ1-1, with 8 positions matching TRBD1. Unmatched junction bases numbered 5, after V lost 4 bases and J lost 7 bases. There are 13 residues in the CDR3. Germline values: CDR1 MNHEY, CDR2 SMNVEV (reference sequence). CDR3 sequence reads: CASSSRTGIEAFF. The CDR3 nucleotides read TGTGCCAGCAGTTCCCGGACAGGGATTGAAGCTTTCTTT.

The genes are TRBV6-8 and TRBJ2-5, with 7 bases aligning to TRBD2. With V trimmed by 2 bases and J by 5 bases, 11 bases remained unmatched. Germline loops: CDR1 MNHGY, CDR2 SAAAGT. The CDR3 totals 16 residues. The CDR3 DNA is TGTGCCAGCAGTTACGGTTTTGGGGGGGACGGGGAGACCCAGTACTTC. Translating gives CASSYGFGGDGETQYF.

This clonotype was recorded at least ten times. The chain has TRBV19 and TRBJ2-1; the D is unclear. The CDR3 length is 15 residues. CDR1 LNHDA and CDR2 SQIVND come from the germline V gene (reference sequence). Deletions cut 2 bases from V and 4 bases from J, with 12 bases between. DNA of the CDR3: TGTGCCAGTAGTATATTACATGAAGGATACAATGAGCAGTTCTTC. Translation: CASSILHEGYNEQFF.

This rearrangement joins TRBV19 to TRBJ1-2; TRBD1 matches 12 bases. The CDR3 is made up of 15 amino acids. Losses at the gene ends were 6 bases for V and 4 bases for J; bases not matched to a gene: 6. The germline V gene has CDR1 LNHDA and CDR2 SQIVND (reference sequence). The CDR3 DNA sequence: TGTGCCAGTAGCCGGGGACAGGGGGCCCGCTATGGCTACACCTTC. It encodes CASSRGQGARYGYTF.

In its sample, this clonotype was seen a few times. V usage is TRBV7-6 and J usage is TRBJ2-1, with 10 bases matching TRBD2. Germline V gene lookup returns CDR1 SGHVS and CDR2 FNYEAQ. CDR3 length equals 16 residues. V dropped 0 bases and J dropped 3; count of bases not matched to a gene: 2. This CDR3 is CASSLASGGVYNEQFF. CDR3 nucleotides: TGTGCCAGCAGCTTAGCAAGCGGGGGGGTCTACAATGAGCAGTTCTTC.